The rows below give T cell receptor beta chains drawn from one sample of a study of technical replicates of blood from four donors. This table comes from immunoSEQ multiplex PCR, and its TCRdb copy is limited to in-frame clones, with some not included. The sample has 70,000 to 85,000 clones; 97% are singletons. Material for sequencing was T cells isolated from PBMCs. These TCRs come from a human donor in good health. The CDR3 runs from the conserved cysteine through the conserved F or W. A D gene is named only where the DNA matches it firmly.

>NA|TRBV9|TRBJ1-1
TGTGCCAGCAGCGATAGGCCAACACAGAGCATGAACACTGAAGCTTTCTTT
CASSDRPTQSMNTEAFF
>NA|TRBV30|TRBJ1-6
TGTGCCTGGACCGGACAGTATAATTCACCCCTCCACTTT
CAWTGQYNSPLHF
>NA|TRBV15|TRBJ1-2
TGTGCCACCAGCAGAGGAAGAACTGATGGCTACACCTTC
CATSRGRTDGYTF
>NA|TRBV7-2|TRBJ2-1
TGTGCCAGCAGCTTTTCGGCAGGGGTGGGCAATGAGCAGTTCTTC
CASSFSAGVGNEQFF
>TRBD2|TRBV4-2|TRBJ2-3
TGTGCCAGCAGCCCCGCTTCAGAAGCGGGGGGTCGCACAGATACGCAGTATTTT
CASSPASEAGGRTDTQYF
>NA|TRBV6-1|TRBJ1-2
TGTGCCAGCAGTGACCCTTCGGTTGGTGGCTACACCTTC
CASSDPSVGGYTF
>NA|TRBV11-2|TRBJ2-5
TGTGCCAGCAGCTTAGAGGCTAGAGGGTTGGAGACCCAGTACTTC
CASSLEARGLETQYF
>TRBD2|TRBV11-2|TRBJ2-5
TGTGCCAGCGGACGCACGTACGGGACTACCAAAGAGACCCAGTACTTC
CASGRTYGTTKETQYF
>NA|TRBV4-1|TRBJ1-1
TGCGCCAGCAGACAAGGGGGGGGCCGCCAGGAGACTGAAGCTTTCTTT
CASRQGGGRQETEAFF
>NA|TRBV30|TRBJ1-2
TGTGCCTGTCTTTACAGAGCATTTAACTATGGCTACACCTTC
CACLYRAFNYGYTF
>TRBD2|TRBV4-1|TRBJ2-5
TGCGCCAGCAGCCGGCCGGGGCTAGCGGGGGAAGAGACCCAGTACTTC
CASSRPGLAGEETQYF
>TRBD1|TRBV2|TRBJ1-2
TGTGCCAGCAGTGCCCAACCGGGACAGGTAAACTATGGCTACACCTTC
CASSAQPGQVNYGYTF
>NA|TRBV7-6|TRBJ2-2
TGTGCCAGCAGCTTGGAGGGGGCACTCACCGGGGAGCTGTTTTTT
CASSLEGALTGELFF
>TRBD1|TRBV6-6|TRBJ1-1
TGTGCCAGACAGGGGTATTGTGCTGAAGCTTTCTTT
CARQGYCAEAFF
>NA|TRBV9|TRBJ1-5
TGTGCCAGCAGCTCCCGGGGGTGGAGTCAGCCCCAGCATTTT
CASSSRGWSQPQHF